A selection of T cell receptor beta chains follows, all from one sample in a study of OX40 agonist ivuxolimab in advanced cancers. Assay used: immunoSEQ multiplex PCR; TCRdb lists only in-frame clones, some missing. The sample lists fewer than 100,000 clones, roughly four fifths occurring once. The input for sequencing was CD4+ or CD8+ T cells sorted from blood, taken in a trial of the OX40 agonist ivuxolimab. Every receptor here comes from an adult with an advanced solid tumor such as melanoma, head and neck, liver or kidney cancer. Each CDR3 is given with its conserved first and last residue. The D gene is left open where the match is weak. Some rows have no size entry. The others give once, few or many, or a class for an expanded clone.

v_call	d_call	j_call	clone_size	cdr3_nt	cdr3_aa
TRBV19	TRBD2	TRBJ2-1	-	TGTGCCAGTAGTCCACTAGCGGGGGTCGCGACTGAGCAGTTCTTC	CASSPLAGVATEQFF
TRBV7-6	-	TRBJ2-3	-	TGTGCCAGCAGCGTAGCGGCCCTGGTCACAGATACGCAGTATTTT	CASSVAALVTDTQYF
TRBV10-3	-	TRBJ2-7	once	TGTGCCATCAGTGAGTCGTTCAGCCTTTCCTACGAGCAGTACTTC	CAISESFSLSYEQYF
TRBV28	-	TRBJ1-2	once	TGTGCCAGCACGTTAAGAACAGGGCATGGCTACACCTTC	CASTLRTGHGYTF
TRBV7-9	TRBD1	TRBJ2-3	-	TGTGCCAGCAGCTTCACGACAGGGGCCACAGATACGCAGTATTTT	CASSFTTGATDTQYF
TRBV19	-	TRBJ1-5	-	TGTGCCAGTAGTATCTTGCAGTCTAGCAATCAGCCCCAGCATTTT	CASSILQSSNQPQHF
TRBV2	-	TRBJ1-4	once	TGTGCCAGCATGGGGAATGAAAAACTGTTTTTT	CASMGNEKLFF
TRBV14	TRBD1	TRBJ2-1	-	TGTGCCAGCAGCCGTAACAGGGGTATCTTAAATGAGCAGTTCTTC	CASSRNRGILNEQFF
TRBV6-1	-	TRBJ1-1	-	TGTGCCAGCAGTGTATCGCGGACGAACACTGAAGCTTTCTTT	CASSVSRTNTEAFF
TRBV2	TRBD1	TRBJ1-3	-	TGTGCCAGCAGTGTACAGGGGGCGCGGGGAAACACCATATATTTT	CASSVQGARGNTIYF
TRBV2	-	TRBJ1-1	once	TGTGCCAGCAGTATTCAGGGGATAGGGTTGGCCACTGAAGCTTTCTTT	CASSIQGIGLATEAFF
TRBV25-1	TRBD1	TRBJ1-2	-	TGTGCCAGCAGTGGGGACAGAAGCAGCTACACCTTC	CASSGDRSSYTF
TRBV4-2	TRBD1	TRBJ1-6	-	TGTGCCAGCAGCCAAGATCTTACAGGGGGTTCGTGGTCCCTCCACTTT	CASSQDLTGGSWSLHF
TRBV15	TRBD1	TRBJ1-1	-	TGTGCCACCAGCAGAGACCAGGGGGCGGTCACTGAAGCTTTCTTT	CATSRDQGAVTEAFF
TRBV10-3	TRBD2	TRBJ2-5	-	TGTGCCATCGGACAAGCGGGAGTGGGGGAGACCCAGTACTTC	CAIGQAGVGETQYF
TRBV28	TRBD2	TRBJ2-1	-	TGTGCCAGCAGTTTATCTAGCGGGAGGAGGAATGAGCAGTTCTTC	CASSLSSGRRNEQFF
TRBV18	-	TRBJ2-3	-	TGTGCCAGCTCCCCTAACCCCCCGGGGGGCCTTTATACGCAGTATTTT	CASSPNPPGGLYTQYF
TRBV15	-	TRBJ1-5	-	TGTGCCACCAGCAGAGATTTCGGGTCGGGTGAGCCCCAGCATTTT	CATSRDFGSGEPQHF
TRBV15	-	TRBJ2-7	-	TGTGCCACCAGCAGAGGGTTTCAGGGAAACTCCTACGAGCAGTACTTC	CATSRGFQGNSYEQYF
TRBV11-1	TRBD1	TRBJ2-1	-	TGTGCCAGCAGCCCCCGGACAGGGTTTCTTAATGAGCAGTTCTTC	CASSPRTGFLNEQFF
TRBV5-1	-	TRBJ1-1	-	TGCGCCAGCAGCCCTCGGTTGGGGGCCCGGGACACTGAAGCTTTCTTT	CASSPRLGARDTEAFF
TRBV14	TRBD1	TRBJ1-4	-	TGTGCCAGCAGTGACGGACAGGGGCATAGGGCAACTAATGAAAAACTGTTTTTT	CASSDGQGHRATNEKLFF
TRBV23-1	-	TRBJ1-2	-	TGCGCCAGCAGGCAAGCGAATCCGGGACACTATGCTCGAGGCTACACCTTC	CASRQANPGHYARGYTF
TRBV18	TRBD2	TRBJ2-5	-	TGTGCCAGTCGCCGGGGGGTCGCCCAAGAGACCCAGTACTTC	CASRRGVAQETQYF
TRBV7-2	TRBD2	TRBJ2-1	-	TGTGCCAGCAGCCCAAGCTCTTCCCCCGAAGCGGGAGGTTATGAGCAGTTCTTC	CASSPSSSPEAGGYEQFF
TRBV5-1	TRBD2	TRBJ2-1	-	TGCGCCAGCAGCTTGGAACCAGCGGGGAATAATGAGCAGTTCTTC	CASSLEPAGNNEQFF
TRBV7-2	-	TRBJ2-7	-	TGTGCCAGCAGCCTCCGAGGGAGTACTTACGAGCAGTACTTC	CASSLRGSTYEQYF
TRBV28	-	TRBJ1-2	-	TGTGCCAGCAGTTTCGGGCAGAACTATGGCTACACCTTC	CASSFGQNYGYTF
TRBV7-9	TRBD1	TRBJ2-3	-	TGTGCCAGCAGCTTAGGGACAGGGAGCACAGATACGCAGTATTTT	CASSLGTGSTDTQYF
TRBV19	-	TRBJ1-1	-	TGTGCCAGTAGCGATAGGGGCGGGTTTGAAGCTTTCTTT	CASSDRGGFEAFF
TRBV28	-	TRBJ1-3	-	TGTGCCAGCAGTTCCTCCGCGTTAAAAGGCACCATATATTTT	CASSSSALKGTIYF
TRBV5-1	TRBD1	TRBJ2-3	-	TGCGCCAGCAGCTTGGTCCCAGGGGGCGGTAGCACAGATACGCAGTATTTT	CASSLVPGGGSTDTQYF
TRBV6-4	-	TRBJ1-2	once	TGTGCCAGCAGTGACTATAGAGGGGGGATCGGCGGCTACACCTTC	CASSDYRGGIGGYTF
TRBV7-2	-	TRBJ2-3	-	TGTGCCAGCAGCCCCTTTAGCACAGATACGCAGTATTTT	CASSPFSTDTQYF
TRBV18	TRBD1	TRBJ1-2	-	TGTGCCAGCTCACAGGGACAGGGAGCCAGCCTTAACTATGGCTACACCTTC	CASSQGQGASLNYGYTF
TRBV6-9	TRBD2	TRBJ2-5	-	TGTGCCAGCAGTTCTGTGACTAGCGGGAGTCGGGAGACCCAGTACTTC	CASSSVTSGSRETQYF
TRBV14	TRBD2	TRBJ2-3	-	TGTGCCAGCAGCCAAGCGCTAGCGGGAAATACGCAGTATTTT	CASSQALAGNTQYF
TRBV4-1	-	TRBJ1-5	-	TGCGCCAGCAGCCAAGAACTTGGTGCGAGCAATCAGCCCCAGCATTTT	CASSQELGASNQPQHF
TRBV7-9	-	TRBJ1-6	-	TGTGCCAGCAGCTTAGAGTCGCAGGGGAGGTCACCCCTCCACTTT	CASSLESQGRSPLHF
TRBV6-1	-	TRBJ1-2	-	TGTGCCAGCAGTGAAGGTCTTTTCTATGGCTACACCTTC	CASSEGLFYGYTF
TRBV6-5	-	TRBJ1-1	-	TGTGCCAGCAGGAAAGGGGGGGCGAACACTGAAGCTTTCTTT	CASRKGGANTEAFF
TRBV19	TRBD1	TRBJ2-2	-	TGTGCCAGTAGTATGTTGTGGGACAGGGTCACCGGGGAGCTGTTTTTT	CASSMLWDRVTGELFF
TRBV30	TRBD1	TRBJ2-1	-	TGTGCCTGGAGCGTAAGGACAGGGGGTCAGCAGTTCTTC	CAWSVRTGGQQFF
TRBV29-1	-	TRBJ2-5	-	TGCAGCGTTGAGTTGGAGGAGACCCAGTACTTC	CSVELEETQYF
TRBV7-9	-	TRBJ2-1	few	TGTGCCAGCAGCTTAGACAATGAGCAGTTCTTC	CASSLDNEQFF
TRBV14	-	TRBJ1-2	-	TGTGCCAGCAGCCAAGAAAGGGTTAGAGGTCCCTATGGCTACACCTTC	CASSQERVRGPYGYTF
TRBV30	-	TRBJ1-5	-	TGTGCCTGGACCAGGGGCGAAAATAGCAATCAGCCCCAGCATTTT	CAWTRGENSNQPQHF
TRBV9	-	TRBJ1-1	few	TGTGCCAGCAGCACCCGGACGGGAATTAACACTGAAGCTTTCTTT	CASSTRTGINTEAFF
TRBV5-1	-	TRBJ2-4	once	TGCGCCAGCAGCTCCCAGGAGGGAGCCAAAAACATTCAGTACTTC	CASSSQEGAKNIQYF
TRBV5-6	TRBD1	TRBJ1-4	-	TGTGCCAGCAGCTTCGGACAGGGGTCTGAAAAACTGTTTTTT	CASSFGQGSEKLFF
TRBV28	-	TRBJ1-2	-	TGTGCCAGCAGTTACTTAGGAGGTCGCTACACCTTC	CASSYLGGRYTF
TRBV7-6	-	TRBJ1-6	-	TGTGCCAGCAGCCCCCGGCCCAATAATTCACCCCTCCACTTT	CASSPRPNNSPLHF
TRBV4-2	-	TRBJ1-5	-	TGTGCCAGCAGCCAAGAACCCAGATGGGGCGGCAATCAGCCCCAGCATTTT	CASSQEPRWGGNQPQHF
TRBV7-2	-	TRBJ2-6	few	TGTGCCAGCAGCCTTACCTCGGGGGCCTCTGGGGCCAACGTCCTGACTTTC	CASSLTSGASGANVLTF
TRBV18	TRBD1	TRBJ2-3	-	TGTGCCAGCTCACCCTTCCGGGACAGGGCTGGAGATACGCAGTATTTT	CASSPFRDRAGDTQYF
TRBV6-6	TRBD1	TRBJ2-6	-	TGTGCCAGCAGTTACCCTGGGACAGCTGGGGCCAACGTCCTGACTTTC	CASSYPGTAGANVLTF
TRBV7-9	-	TRBJ2-1	-	TGTGCCAGCAGCCTCGGAGAATCCTCCTACAATGAGCAGTTCTTC	CASSLGESSYNEQFF
TRBV5-4	TRBD2	TRBJ2-3	-	TGTGCCAGCAGCTTGGTTTACGGGACTAGATCGTCTGGAAGCGCAGATACGCAGTATTTT	CASSLVYGTRSSGSADTQYF
TRBV25-1	-	TRBJ1-1	-	TGTGCCAGCAGTGAATATCACAGGGTCCGCACTGAAGCTTTCTTT	CASSEYHRVRTEAFF